This T cell receptor beta chain was observed in a study of tumor-infiltrating lymphocytes in primary liver carcinoma (dated by TCRdb to about 2017). Background for the entire study: Between late 2015 and 2016, roughly five patients in China with histopathologically diagnosed primary liver carcinoma had surgical resection. The five patients, three men and two women aged 30 to 69 years, had hepatocellular carcinoma (four) or combined HCC and intrahepatic cholangiocarcinoma (one). The tumors of the five patients were staged as T1-T3 N0M0, with maximum diameters ranging from roughly 4.2 to 10 cm. Samples yielded roughly 3.65 to 7.5 million productive TCRbeta reads; read depth did not differ significantly between tissue types. Across five regions of each liver tumor, along with adjacent normal tissue and blood, the study brought together TCRbeta repertoire sequencing, expression microarrays and whole-exome sequencing. A total of approximately 35 specimens from 5 patients, comprising about 25 tumor regions, 5 adjacent noncancerous liver tissues and 5 peripheral blood samples, were covered by TCRbeta repertoire sequencing. Reproducibility between technical replicate repertoires was high, with correlation coefficients above 0.95 and mean shared-clone rates approximately 0.91. Points the paper makes about the study in general: With just a handful of patients in the study, the authors point out that the findings should be validated in a larger study. Because only the TCR beta chain was sequenced and unpaired alpha chains were not captured, true repertoire diversity is likely underestimated. The top 250 clones accounted for a significantly greater share of the repertoire in tumors than in blood (p = 0.039). Since the samples were bulk and unsorted, there was no way to compare CD4+ and CD8+ T cell repertoires. Repertoire overlap was higher between tumor regions (mean around 36%) than tumor-adjacent (approximately 17%) or tumor-blood (about 14%) pairs, consistent with antigen-driven expansion.

Starting from approximately 500 ng total RNA, TCRbeta-specific cDNA was produced by reverse transcription with a constant-region primer and ProtoScript II reverse transcriptase. TCRbeta libraries were built with three nested multiplex PCR rounds, a slightly modified ARM-PCR procedure. Each of the first two PCR rounds ran for nine to eleven cycles and used multiplex TRBV1-TRBV30 forward primers together with a Cbeta reverse primer. Sample barcodes and Illumina adapters were added in a final 25-cycle PCR with Deep VentR polymerase. Before sequencing, amplicons of 200-500 bp were gel-purified using a QIAquick gel extraction kit. An Illumina HiSeq 2500 was used to sequence the TCRbeta amplicons with 250-bp paired-end reads. Turning to the authors' computational methods: Reads were quality-trimmed with Trimmomatic v0.33, and paired reads were merged with FLASH v1.2.11 to recover full CDR3 sequences. V, D and J germline segments were assigned to the rearranged TCRbeta sequences by MiGEC v1.2.1b. Clonotype statistics, along with Shannon-Wiener diversity indices, were calculated using VDJtools v1.0.0. To reduce sampling bias, subsequent analyses other than the diversity analysis used only the 250 most abundant clonotypes in each sample. TCRdb reworked the public reads: Q25 trimming with fastp, MiXCR clone assembly, productive beta chains retained. Records with the same CDR3 protein are collapsed into one entry carrying the most frequent genes and DNA. Here the V and J calls rest on TCRdb's processing, not on the authors' analysis. The sample table shows a few hundred thousand distinct CDR3 sequences, and around 50% are seen once. The ten most abundant clones make up approximately 15% of the sample.

This clonotype was observed at least ten times. It lacks a known antigen. No base qualities exist here, and no much larger clone lies one base off it. A distance of 15 bases separates the germline ends of V and J, which lose 2 bases and 3 bases respectively. The CDR3 sequence holds 15 residues, the cysteine and phenylalanine included. Only CDR3 DNA remains: 45 bases, in frame from the first base. Via the germline V gene (reference sequence), CDR1 is SGHNT and CDR2 YYREEE. Blood RNA was extracted from unsorted whole blood with TRIzol reagent; germline DNA came from the DNeasy Blood & Tissue kit. At the time of sampling, the patients were treatment-naive and had chronic HBV infection. Before surgery, approximately 3.7 milliliters of peripheral blood were drawn into K2EDTA tubes.

The sequenced sample consisted of peripheral blood. The receptor comes from a woman aged 25 to 39 with primary liver carcinoma and hepatitis B virus infection. In this chain, TRBV5-4 is recombined with TRBJ2-7; 5 matching bases give a weak D call of TRBD1. The sequence in DNA is TGTGCCAGCAGCTTTAGACAGTGGGGCTACTACGAGCAGTACTTC. Translated, it reads CASSFRQWGYYEQYF.